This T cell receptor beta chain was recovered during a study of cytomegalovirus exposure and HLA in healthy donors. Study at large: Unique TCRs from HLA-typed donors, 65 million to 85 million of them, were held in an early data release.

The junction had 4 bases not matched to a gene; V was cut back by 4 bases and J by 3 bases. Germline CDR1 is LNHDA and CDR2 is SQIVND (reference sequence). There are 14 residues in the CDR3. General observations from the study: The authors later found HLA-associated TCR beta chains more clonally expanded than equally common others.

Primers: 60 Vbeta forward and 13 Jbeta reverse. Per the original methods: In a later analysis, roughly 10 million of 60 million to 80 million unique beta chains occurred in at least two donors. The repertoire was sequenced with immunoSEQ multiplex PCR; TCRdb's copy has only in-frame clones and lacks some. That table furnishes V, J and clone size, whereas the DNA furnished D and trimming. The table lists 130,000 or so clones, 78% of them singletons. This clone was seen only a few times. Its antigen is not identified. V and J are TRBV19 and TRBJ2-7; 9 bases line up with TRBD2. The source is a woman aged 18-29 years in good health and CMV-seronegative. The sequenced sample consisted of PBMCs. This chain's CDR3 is CASSKGLAVYEQYF. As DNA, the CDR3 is TGTGCCAGTAGTAAGGGACTAGCTGTCTACGAGCAGTACTTC.